What follows are 5 T cell receptor beta chains derived from one specimen sequenced in a study of technical replicates of blood from several donors. Libraries were prepared by immunoSEQ multiplex PCR; TCRdb keeps only in-frame clonotypes and omits some of them. In the table there are under 75,000 clones, 90% to 95% of which are singletons. Sample: PBMCs. The receptors originated from a human donor in good health. Some clones in this sample may be carry-over from other donors' samples.

The V gene is TRBV6-6, the J gene TRBJ2-7; a possible D gene is TRBD1 (5 bases). The CDR3 consists of 15 residues. Trimming took 4 bases from V and 2 from J, leaving 15 bases between them. Germline loops: CDR1 MNHNY, CDR2 SVGAGI (reference sequence). Written as DNA, the CDR3 is TGTGCCAGCAGTTCCGCGGACACGGCGCCCTACGAGCAGTACTTC. Its protein is CASSSADTAPYEQYF.

The V gene is TRBV19, the J gene TRBJ1-1, with 9 bases that match TRBD1. This CDR3 comprises 15 residues. Per germline, CDR1 LNHDA and CDR2 SQIVND (reference sequence). V gave up 4 bases and J gave up 1 base; unmatched junction bases: 4. CDR3 DNA: TGTGCCAGTAGTAAACAGGGGGCTAGGAACACTGAAGCTTTCTTT. It specifies CASSKQGARNTEAFF.

This clone was observed a single time. V and J are TRBV28 and TRBJ2-1, with a weak D call TRBD1 (5 bases). Germline V gives CDR1 MDHEN, CDR2 SYDVKM. This CDR3 has 15 residues. The V and J ends lost 6 bases and 6 bases respectively, with 18 bases between them. CDR3 coding DNA: TGTGCCAGCAGCCGACAGAACGTCTTTTCCAATGAGCAGTTCTTC. Amino acid sequence: CASSRQNVFSNEQFF.

The chain employs TRBV4-3 and TRBJ2-3; 11 nucleotides align to TRBD2. V was pared by 0 bases and J by 6 bases, with 8 bases of the junction left unmatched. The CDR3 is made up of 17 amino acids. Germline CDR1 and CDR2: LGHNA and YSLEER. CDR3 nucleotides: TGCGCCAGCAGCCAAGATCGGTCTAGCGGGGGGTTGGATACGCAGTATTTT. Translation gives CASSQDRSSGGLDTQYF.

This chain uses TRBV4-1 with TRBJ1-1, with 8 bases fitting TRBD1. Germline V lookup: CDR1 MGHRA, CDR2 YSYEKL. The CDR3 is made up of 13 amino acids. V gave up 4 bases and J gave up 11 bases; unmatched junction bases: 9. CDR3 DNA: TGCGCCAGCAGCCGAGTGACAGGGGTAACTGCTTTCTTT. This gives the protein CASSRVTGVTAFF.